This TCR beta chain was retrieved from a study of OX40 agonist ivuxolimab in advanced cancers. The wider study: Patients got intravenous ivuxolimab at 0.01 to 10 mg/kg every 2 weeks.

Concerning this clone itself: Its antigen remains unidentified.

Notes on the study in general: Compared with others, partial responders at 0.1-3.0 mg/kg displayed clonal expansion among the lowest.

This CDR3 contains 12 residues. V gave up 8 bases and J gave up 6 bases, with 8 bases separating them. CDR1 and CDR2 (germline): MNHNS, SASEGT. Produced via immunoSEQ multiplex PCR; TCRdb's table is partial and in-frame only. The sample carries tens of thousands of clones, roughly nine tenths recorded once. Sequencing was performed on CD4+ or CD8+ T cells sorted from blood, taken in a trial of the OX40 agonist ivuxolimab. This clonotype originated in an adult with an advanced solid tumor such as melanoma, head and neck, liver or kidney cancer. This chain joins TRBV6-1 and TRBJ1-6; D not certain. CDR3 amino acids: CASSAPNSPLHF. Written as DNA, the CDR3 is TGTGCCAGCTCGGCCCCTAATTCACCCCTCCACTTT.